A single sample is the source of the 16 T cell receptor beta chains below, sequenced in a study of blood T cell repertoires in COVID-19. Using immunoSEQ multiplex PCR, the repertoire was profiled, and TCRdb retains in-frame clones only, with some absent. The data contain roughly 210,000 clones, approximately 80% of them singletons. The source material was peripheral blood. Receptors originate from an elderly woman with COVID-19, enrolled during active disease.

Of note for this clone: Other DNA sequences of this sample code for an identical CDR3. The chain uses TRBV11-2 and TRBJ2-5; TRBD2 is a possible D gene (6 bases). Looked up from germline, CDR1 is SGHAT and CDR2 is FQNNGV. This CDR3 is 14 amino acids long. V lost 4 bases and J 5 bases, leaving 14 bases between the germline ends. The CDR3 sequence is CASSSTGGRETQYF. Here the CDR3 DNA reads TGTGCCAGCAGCTCCACCGGGGGAAGGGAGACCCAGTACTTC.

The chain uses TRBV7-2 and TRBJ1-3; 10 bases align to TRBD1. The CDR3 is 16 residues long. The junction had 6 bases not matched to a gene; V was cut back by 1 base and J by 6 bases. Germline lookup yields CDR1 SGHTA and CDR2 FQGNSA. CDR3 nucleotides: TGTGCCAGCAGCTTAGGAGGGGGACAGGGGCCAAACACCATATATTTT. Its translation is CASSLGGGQGPNTIYF.

The chain couples TRBV5-4 to TRBJ1-6; TRBD1 matches at 7 bases. Germline CDR1 is SGHNT and CDR2 is YYREEE (reference sequence). Losses at the gene ends were 4 bases for V and 9 bases for J; bases not matched to a gene: 7. The CDR3 runs 14 residues. CDR3 sequence (DNA): TGTGCCAGCAGCGAGGGACAGAGTTTTTCACCCCTCCACTTT. The encoded protein is CASSEGQSFSPLHF.

This chain connects TRBV28 to TRBJ2-7, with 7 bases fitting TRBD1. The ends lost 8 bases at V and 2 bases at J; junction bases unmatched: 3. This CDR3 has 12 residues. Germline V gene sequence: CDR1 MDHEN, CDR2 SYDVKM. CDR3 nucleotides: TGTGCCAGCGTAGACAGGGCCTACGAGCAGTACGTC. Protein: CASVDRAYEQYV.

The V and J genes are TRBV6-5 and TRBJ1-2; 12 bases match TRBD1. The CDR3 is made up of 15 amino acids. With 7 bases clipped from V and 5 bases from J, the junction kept 8 bases outside the gene matches. Germline CDR1 MNHEY, CDR2 SVGAGI. CDR3 nucleotides: TGTGCCAGCACCAGGGGACAGGGGGCGCTTTATGGCTACACCTTC. This codes for CASTRGQGALYGYTF.

The V gene is TRBV5-8, the J gene TRBJ2-1; TRBD2 agrees at 8 bases. CDR3 length equals 17 residues. Germline CDR1 SGHTS, CDR2 YDEGEE. V lost 4 bases and J lost 0; bases outside the gene matches: 9. CDR3 region: CASSPRLRGVSYNEQFF. In DNA, the CDR3 is TGTGCCAGCAGCCCGCGGCTGCGGGGGGTCTCCTACAATGAGCAGTTCTTC.

The chain joins TRBV5-1 to TRBJ2-5; 9 nucleotides match TRBD2. Trimming at V came to 2 bases and at J to 3 bases, leaving 11 bases not matched to a gene. The CDR3 consists of 17 residues. Germline V lookup: CDR1 SGHRS, CDR2 YFSETQ. DNA for the CDR3: TGCGCCAGCAGCTTCTCTAGTGGCGGGGGGGGAGAAGAGACCCAGTACTTC. It yields the protein CASSFSSGGGGEETQYF.

CDR3 sequence: CAWELSRNQPQHF. CDR3 sequence (DNA): TGTGCCTGGGAGCTGAGTCGCAATCAGCCCCAGCATTTT. The V and J genes are TRBV30 and TRBJ1-5; no definite D call. The CDR3 totals 13 residues. V was trimmed by 5 bases and J by 2 bases, leaving 10 bases between them. Germline V gives CDR1 GTSNPN, CDR2 SVGIG (reference sequence).

The chain joins TRBV6-1 to TRBJ1-2; 7 bases agree with TRBD1. The CDR3 loop spans 16 amino acids. Germline loops: CDR1 MNHNS, CDR2 SASEGT. V lost 3 bases and J lost 2; bases outside the gene matches: 9. CDR3 protein: CASSDANRGLNYGYTF. The CDR3, as DNA: TGTGCCAGCAGTGACGCAAACAGGGGATTAAACTATGGCTACACCTTC.

This clone showed up just a few times. V usage is TRBV20-1 and J usage is TRBJ2-2; a weak D match, TRBD1 (6 bases). The CDR3 has 14 residues. Looked up from germline, CDR1 is DFQATT and CDR2 is SNEGSKA (reference sequence). The germline V and J ends were trimmed by 3 bases and 4 bases, with 12 bases remaining between them. The CDR3: CSASAQGVTGELFF. Here the CDR3 DNA reads TGCAGTGCTAGTGCACAGGGAGTCACCGGGGAGCTGTTTTTT.

This chain joins TRBV28 and TRBJ2-1; 7 nucleotides line up with TRBD1. The junction had 3 bases not matched to a gene; V was cut back by 4 bases and J by 9 bases. The CDR3 is 12 amino acids. CDR1 and CDR2 from the germline V gene are MDHEN and SYDVKM. In nucleotides, the CDR3 is TGTGCCAGCAGTTCTTACAGGGGTGAGCAGTTCTTC. It is translated as CASSSYRGEQFF. Full variable domain (outside the CDR3, taken from reference TRBV28 and TRBJ2-1): DVKVTQSSRYLVKRTGEKVFLECVQDMDHENMFWYRQDPGLGLRLIYFSYDVKMKEKGDIPEGYSVSREKKERFSLILESASTNQTSMYLCASSSYRGEQFFGPGTRLTVL.

The chain employs TRBV7-2 and TRBJ2-7; tentatively, D is TRBD1 (7 bases). This CDR3 comprises 14 residues. V lost 5 bases and J lost 2, with 13 bases in between. Per the germline V gene, CDR1 is SGHTA and CDR2 is FQGNSA. In DNA, the CDR3 is TGTGCCAGCAGCCCCCAGGGGGGCCCCTACGAGCAGTACTTC. Protein: CASSPQGGPYEQYF.

This chain links TRBV5-1 with TRBJ1-4, with 9 bases identical to TRBD1. J gave up 0 bases and V 4 bases, and 10 bases lay outside the gene matches. There are 18 residues in the CDR3. In germline, CDR1 is SGHRS, CDR2 YFSETQ. CDR3 protein: CASSPGQGLTATNEKLFF. CDR3 bases: TGCGCCAGCAGCCCCGGACAGGGGTTAACGGCAACTAATGAAAAACTGTTTTTT.

The chain joins TRBV6-5 to TRBJ2-1, with a possible D match to TRBD1 (7 bases). The CDR3 consists of 14 residues. Germline V gene sequence: CDR1 MNHEY, CDR2 SVGAGI. V was clipped by 2 bases and J by 5 bases, with 10 bases between them. The CDR3, as DNA: TGTGCCAGCAGTTACGGAGGGACAGACAATGAGCAGTTCTTC. Amino acid sequence: CASSYGGTDNEQFF.

This chain links TRBV3-1 (or the pseudogene TRBV3-2) with TRBJ1-2; 7 bases map to TRBD1. Losses at the gene ends were 2 bases for V and 4 bases for J; bases not matched to a gene: 7. CDR1 is LGHDT, CDR2 YNNKEL, per germline (reference sequence). The CDR3 consists of 15 residues. In DNA, the CDR3 is TGTGCCAGCAGCCAACGACAGGGAGGTAGCTATGGCTACACCTTC. This gives the protein CASSQRQGGSYGYTF.

V and J are TRBV11-2 and TRBJ2-2, with 9 positions matching TRBD2. V gave up 5 bases and J gave up 4 bases; unmatched junction bases: 2. This CDR3 comprises 14 residues. The germline CDR1 and CDR2 sequences are SGHAT and FQNNGV. In DNA form, the CDR3 reads TGTGCCAGCAGCAGGGGACTAGCCACCGGGGAGCTGTTTTTT. This encodes CASSRGLATGELFF.